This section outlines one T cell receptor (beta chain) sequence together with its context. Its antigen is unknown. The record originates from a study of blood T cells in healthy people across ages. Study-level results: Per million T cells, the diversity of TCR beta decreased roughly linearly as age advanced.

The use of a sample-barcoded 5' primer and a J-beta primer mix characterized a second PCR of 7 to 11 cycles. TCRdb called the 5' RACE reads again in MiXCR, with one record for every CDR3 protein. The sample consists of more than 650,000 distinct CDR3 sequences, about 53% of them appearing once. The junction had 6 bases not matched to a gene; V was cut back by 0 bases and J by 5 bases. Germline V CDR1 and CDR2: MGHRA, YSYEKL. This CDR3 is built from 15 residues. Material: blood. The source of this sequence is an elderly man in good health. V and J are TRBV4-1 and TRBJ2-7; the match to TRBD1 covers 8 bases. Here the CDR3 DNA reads TGCGCCAGCAGCCAAGAGGACAGGGACAACCACGAGCAGTACTTC. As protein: CASSQEDRDNHEQYF.